One and the same sample provided the 28 T cell receptor beta chains below, sequenced in a study of human CD8 memory T cell subsets. The TCR beta sequencing libraries came from UMI-labeled 5' RACE. TCRdb reanalyzed the 5' RACE reads and collapses them to one entry per CDR3 protein, without DNA. Its clone listing holds some 4,000 distinct CDR3 sequences. The sequencing input was CD8+ effector memory T cells (TEM) sorted from PBMCs. Stated subset: effector memory CD8 T cells, CCR7- CD45RO+ CD95+. The receptors derive from a human donor in good health.

The J gene is TRBJ1-2, the V gene TRBV4-3; TCRdb picks TRBD1, but there is no DNA to check that call. CDR1 LGHNA and CDR2 YSLEER come from the germline V gene. The CDR3 contains 15 residues. CDR3 sequence reads: CASSHHGQELYGYTF.

The chain recombines TRBV28 with TRBJ2-1; without DNA, the TCRdb call of TRBD1 cannot be checked. CDR1 is MDHEN and CDR2 is SYDVKM in the germline V gene. The CDR3 totals 16 residues. CDR3 amino acids: CASSLSSGHSYNEQFF.

V is TRBV15 and J is TRBJ2-1; absent DNA, TCRdb's TRBD2 call cannot be checked. The CDR3 extends over 16 amino acids. Germline V gene lookup returns CDR1 LNHNV and CDR2 YYDKDF (reference sequence). CDR3 amino acids: CATSGYSGGYDNEQFF.

The V call is TRBV2, the J call TRBJ2-7; there is no DNA to check the TCRdb D call of TRBD1. CDR1 is SNHLY and CDR2 is FYNNEI in the germline V gene. There are 13 residues in the CDR3. CDR3 in amino acids: CASKTGVSYEQYF.

The chain recombines TRBV7-9 with TRBJ1-2; there is no DNA to check the TCRdb D call of TRBD1. The CDR3 has 16 amino acids. Germline assignment: CDR1 SEHNR and CDR2 FQNEAQ (reference sequence). The CDR3 protein is CASSNRDSYLGYGYTF.

This chain's CDR3 is CASSLGGSLTDTQYF. The chain combines TRBV5-4 with TRBJ2-3. Germline V lookup: CDR1 SGHNT, CDR2 YYREEE (reference sequence). The CDR3 consists of 15 residues.

J is TRBJ2-7 and V is TRBV4-2; the TRBD2 assignment by TCRdb is unverifiable without DNA. The length of the CDR3 is 20 residues. The germline gives CDR1 LGHNA, CDR2 YNFKEQ. The CDR3 sequence: CASSPTGVPWYSGLSYEQYF.

The genes are TRBV7-9 and TRBJ1-1; the D call of TRBD1 rests on TCRdb alone, since no DNA is present to check it. Germline V gives CDR1 SEHNR, CDR2 FQNEAQ (reference sequence). The CDR3 runs to 15 residues. The CDR3 loop reads CASSQGGGTNTEAFF.

The chain employs TRBV7-9 and TRBJ2-7; with no DNA, the TCRdb D assignment of TRBD1 cannot be verified. Germline V CDR1 and CDR2: SEHNR, FQNEAQ (reference sequence). The CDR3 is made up of 15 amino acids. The CDR3 spells CASSPRTGAGYEQYF. Combining the CDR3 with reference TRBV7-9 and TRBJ2-7 gives the whole variable domain DTGVSQNPRHKITKRGQNVTFRCDPISEHNRLYWYRQTLGQGPEFLTYFQNEAQLEKSRLLSDRFSAERPKGSFSTLEIQRTEQGDSAMYLCASSPRTGAGYEQYFGPGTRLTVT.

The gene calls are TRBV5-4 and TRBJ2-1; the TCRdb call, TRBD2, lacks DNA for checking. The CDR3 spans 14 residues. CDR1 and CDR2 from the germline V gene are SGHNT and YYREEE (reference sequence). The CDR3 sequence: CASRVAGSGNEQFF.

The rearrangement links TRBV6-5 to TRBJ2-1. CDR1 is MNHEY, CDR2 SVGAGI, per germline. The CDR3 extends over 15 amino acids. CDR3 amino acids: CASSSAESSYNEQFF.

This clonotype is labeled medium-sized based on frequency. The CDR3 sequence: CASSHRDRESGELFF. This chain connects TRBV4-3 to TRBJ2-2; no DNA is available, so the TRBD1 call from TCRdb remains unchecked. Germline lookup yields CDR1 LGHNA and CDR2 YSLEER. The length of the CDR3 is 15 residues.

The gene calls are TRBV15 and TRBJ2-2; TCRdb returns TRBD1, unconfirmable since there is no DNA. The germline V gene encodes CDR1 LNHNV and CDR2 YYDKDF (reference sequence). The CDR3 is 15 amino acids. The CDR3 here is CATSPRTGEAGELFF.

The gene calls are TRBV4-1 and TRBJ1-1; TCRdb's D gene call, TRBD1, goes unchecked for lack of DNA. CDR1 is MGHRA and CDR2 is YSYEKL in the germline V gene. The CDR3 runs to 14 residues. The CDR3 loop is CASSQKEGGTEAFF.

The chain's CDR3 is CASSLATQDTQYF. The chain links TRBV5-5 to TRBJ2-3. Germline-derived CDR1 and CDR2 are SGHKS and YYEKEE (reference sequence). This CDR3 comprises 13 residues.

The chain carries TRBV24-1 and TRBJ2-7; the TCRdb D gene call, TRBD1, has no DNA to confirm it. The germline V gene encodes CDR1 KGHDR and CDR2 SFDVKD. The CDR3 is 14 residues long. CDR3 protein: CATSDPGESDEQYF.

In terms of frequency, this clonotype is large. V and J are TRBV4-1 and TRBJ1-2. Looked up from germline, CDR1 is MGHRA and CDR2 is YSYEKL. The CDR3 is 13 residues long. The CDR3 loop is CASSQDRGSADTF.

This chain joins TRBV3-1 and TRBJ2-3; TCRdb outputs TRBD2, but without DNA this stays unchecked. Germline lookup yields CDR1 LGHDT and CDR2 YNNKEL (reference sequence). The CDR3 is 15 amino acids. The CDR3 region is CASSQQRGVTDTQYF.

The V call is TRBV6-4, the J call TRBJ2-2. Germline CDR1 MRHNA, CDR2 SNTAGT. The CDR3 has 14 residues. This CDR3 reads CASSDFSDTGELFF.

This clonotype registers medium-sized by frequency. CDR3 protein: CASSLGQGDTDTQYF. The rearrangement links TRBV6-4 to TRBJ2-3; TCRdb gives TRBD1 as the D gene, but with no DNA this cannot be confirmed. The CDR3 runs to 15 residues. CDR1 and CDR2 from the germline V gene are MRHNA and SNTAGT.

V gene TRBV5-1 combines with J gene TRBJ1-1; TCRdb's assignment of TRBD1 cannot be checked, as there is no DNA. From germline, CDR1 is SGHRS and CDR2 YFSETQ. The CDR3 is made up of 15 amino acids. The CDR3: CASSLWDRADTEAFF.

Its frequency marks this clonotype as large. The CDR3 here is CASSPGRHTGELFF. This sequence joins TRBV6-2 or TRBV6-3 and TRBJ2-2; no DNA is available, so the TRBD1 call from TCRdb remains unchecked. From germline, CDR1 is MNHEY and CDR2 SVGEGT. CDR3 size: 14 residues.

The chain uses TRBV28 and TRBJ2-7; as DNA is missing, the TRBD1 call by TCRdb cannot be tested. Germline CDR1 reads MDHEN; CDR2 reads SYDVKM. The CDR3 sequence is 12 residues long. CDR3 sequence: CASSPAPYEQYF.

V gene TRBV7-9 combines with J gene TRBJ2-3; the D call from TCRdb, TRBD1, cannot be confirmed without DNA. Germline V lookup: CDR1 SEHNR, CDR2 FQNEAQ (reference sequence). The CDR3 covers 18 residues. This chain's CDR3 is CASSPGGGGTAFTDTQYF.

The rearrangement links TRBV4-1 to TRBJ1-1; the D gene TCRdb calls, TRBD1, cannot be checked with no DNA. The CDR3 contains 14 residues. CDR1 and CDR2 from the germline V gene are MGHRA and YSYEKL. The CDR3 reads CASSQDWRGGEAFF.

The chain joins TRBV4-1 to TRBJ2-7; TCRdb selects TRBD1, and the lack of DNA leaves this call unchecked. Germline V gene sequence: CDR1 MGHRA, CDR2 YSYEKL. The CDR3 spans 16 residues. The CDR3 is CASSQVYPGDTYEQYF.

V usage is TRBV15 and J usage is TRBJ2-5; the TCRdb call, TRBD2, lacks DNA for checking. Germline V gene data show CDR1 as LNHNV and CDR2 as YYDKDF (reference sequence). CDR3 length equals 16 residues. The CDR3 loop is CATSRVSGGATETQYF.

The rearrangement links TRBV2 to TRBJ2-7; without DNA, the TCRdb call of TRBD1 cannot be checked. The CDR3 runs 18 residues. Germline V CDR1 and CDR2: SNHLY, FYNNEI. CDR3 sequence: CASGAPGTRAGPLYEQYF.